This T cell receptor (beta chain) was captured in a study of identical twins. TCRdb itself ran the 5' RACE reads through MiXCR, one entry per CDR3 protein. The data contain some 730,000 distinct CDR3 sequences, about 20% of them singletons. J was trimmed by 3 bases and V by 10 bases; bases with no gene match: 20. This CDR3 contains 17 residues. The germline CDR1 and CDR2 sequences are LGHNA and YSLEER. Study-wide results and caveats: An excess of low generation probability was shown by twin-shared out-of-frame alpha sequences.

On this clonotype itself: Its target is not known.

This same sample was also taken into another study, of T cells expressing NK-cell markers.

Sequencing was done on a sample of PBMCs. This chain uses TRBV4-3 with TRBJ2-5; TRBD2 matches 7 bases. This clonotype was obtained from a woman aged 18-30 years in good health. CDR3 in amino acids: CATERPPRASGEETQYF. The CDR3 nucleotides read TGCGCCACAGAAAGGCCTCCCCGCGCCAGCGGGGAAGAGACCCAGTACTTC.